Listed below are T cell receptor beta chains from one sample, sequenced in a study of cytomegalovirus exposure and HLA in healthy donors. Method: immunoSEQ multiplex PCR; TCRdb's copy keeps in-frame clones and lacks some. This repertoire shows fewer than 400,000 clones, approximately 90% found once; its top ten account for around 0.8%. The sample was PBMCs. Source of these receptors: a young woman in good health and CMV-seronegative. Each CDR3 is given with its conserved first and last residue. Fields, in order: D gene, J gene, V gene, clone size, CDR3 protein, CDR3 DNA. D genes are given only for firm matches. The size field is filled for only some rows; it gives once, few, many or a size class.

>.|TRBJ2-7|TRBV14|.
CASSHAGPYEQYF
TGTGCCAGCAGCCATGCAGGGCCCTACGAGCAGTACTTC
>.|TRBJ2-7|TRBV20-1|.
CSATGTYEQYF
TGCAGTGCAACCGGGACCTACGAGCAGTACTTC
>TRBD2|TRBJ2-3|TRBV15|.
CATSTSGASGRDSTQYF
TGTGCCACCAGCACCAGCGGGGCTAGCGGGAGGGATAGTACGCAGTATTTT
>.|TRBJ2-1|TRBV27|.
CASSLSGSYNEQFF
TGTGCCAGCAGTTTAAGCGGTTCCTACAATGAGCAGTTCTTC
>TRBD2|TRBJ2-1|TRBV4-3|.
CASSQDTAGGFGNEQFF
TGCGCCAGCAGCCAAGATACGGCGGGAGGGTTCGGCAATGAGCAGTTCTTC
>.|TRBJ2-3|TRBV19|.
CASSALGQSTDTQYF
TGTGCCAGTAGTGCCCTCGGACAAAGCACAGATACGCAGTATTTT
>TRBD2|TRBJ2-7|TRBV19|.
CASSRGLAGASEYEQYF
TGTGCCAGTAGTAGAGGACTAGCGGGAGCAAGTGAATACGAGCAGTACTTC
>TRBD2|TRBJ2-1|TRBV11-3|.
CASSAGLAENYNEQFF
TGTGCCAGCAGCGCGGGACTAGCGGAGAACTACAATGAGCAGTTCTTC
>.|TRBJ2-7|TRBV4-2|.
CASSQGRAGEQYF
TGTGCCAGCAGCCAAGGCAGAGCAGGCGAGCAGTACTTC
>TRBD2|TRBJ2-2|TRBV6-6|.
CASTRLAGASSGELFF
TGTGCCAGCACCCGACTAGCGGGAGCTTCCAGCGGGGAGCTGTTTTTT
>TRBD1|TRBJ1-5|TRBV27|.
CASSSQGQGNQPQHF
TGTGCCAGCTCTTCCCAGGGACAGGGCAATCAGCCCCAGCATTTT
>TRBD1|TRBJ2-1|TRBV4-3|.
CASSLRPGTGANEQFF
TGCGCCAGCAGCCTCAGACCCGGGACAGGGGCCAATGAGCAGTTCTTC
>.|TRBJ1-2|TRBV30|.
CAWSAGTGMDGYTF
TGTGCCTGGAGCGCCGGTACAGGGATGGATGGCTACACCTTC
>TRBD1|TRBJ2-7|TRBV2|.
CASSDGDRPDYEQYF
TGTGCCAGCAGTGATGGGGACAGGCCTGACTACGAGCAGTACTTC
>TRBD2|TRBJ2-5|TRBV7-9|.
CASSTGTSGIVETQYF
TGTGCCAGCAGCACCGGGACTAGCGGGATTGTGGAGACCCAGTACTTC
>TRBD2|TRBJ2-1|TRBV27|.
CASRTSAINEQFF
TGTGCCAGCAGGACTAGCGCAATCAATGAGCAGTTCTTC
>TRBD1|TRBJ1-2|TRBV5-8|.
CASSLYRGLQGYTF
TGTGCCAGCAGCTTGTACAGGGGGCTTCAGGGCTACACCTTC
>TRBD2|TRBJ2-7|TRBV19|.
CASSRPGLEDRQYF
TGTGCCAGTAGTCGTCCGGGACTAGAGGATCGGCAGTACTTC
>TRBD1|TRBJ1-2|TRBV2|.
CASSEGQGVYGYTF
TGTGCCAGCAGTGAGGGACAGGGGGTCTATGGCTACACCTTC
>TRBD2|TRBJ2-7|TRBV4-1|.
CASSQTSGTSSYEQYF
TGCGCCAGCAGCCAAACTAGCGGAACGAGCTCCTACGAGCAGTACTTC
>.|TRBJ2-7|TRBV18|.
CASSPIPEAVYEQYF
TGTGCCAGCTCACCAATCCCAGAAGCGGTCTACGAGCAGTACTTC
>.|TRBJ2-5|TRBV6-1|.
CASSEGQGETQYF
TGTGCCAGCAGTGAAGGGCAGGGTGAGACCCAGTACTTC
>TRBD2|TRBJ2-7|TRBV7-2|.
CASSSRTSGEGQYF
TGTGCCAGCAGCTCACGGACTAGCGGAGAGGGGCAGTACTTC
>TRBD2|TRBJ2-5|TRBV11-1|.
CASSLGLAGQETQYF
TGTGCCAGCAGCTTAGGACTAGCGGGACAAGAGACCCAGTACTTC
>.|TRBJ2-7|TRBV11-2|.
CASSLGQLKQYF
TGTGCCAGCAGCTTAGGACAGCTTAAGCAGTACTTC
>.|TRBJ2-6|TRBV6-5|once
CASRQGFGANVLTF
TGTGCCAGCAGGCAGGGGTTTGGGGCCAACGTCCTGACTTTC
>TRBD1|TRBJ2-7|TRBV10-3|.
CATERSGQGAYEQYF
TGTGCCACGGAACGTTCGGGACAGGGAGCCTACGAGCAGTACTTC
>.|TRBJ2-1|TRBV5-6|.
CASSLDRSSYNEQFF
TGTGCCAGCAGCTTGGACAGAAGCTCCTACAATGAGCAGTTCTTC
>TRBD2|TRBJ2-5|TRBV18|.
CASSRAGQETQYF
TGTGCCAGCTCACGAGCGGGGCAAGAGACCCAGTACTTC
>.|TRBJ2-7|TRBV27|.
CASSSPSSETYEQYF
TGTGCCAGCAGTTCCCCATCTAGCGAGACCTACGAGCAGTACTTC
>.|TRBJ2-7|TRBV12-5|.
CASGSYLGGEQYF
TGTGCTAGTGGTTCGTATCTGGGGGGCGAGCAGTACTTC
>TRBD2|TRBJ2-2|TRBV7-3|.
CASSSLAGGPDTGELFF
TGTGCCAGCAGCTCACTAGCGGGAGGTCCAGACACCGGGGAGCTGTTTTTT